This record concerns one TCR beta chain sequence. Its antigen remains unidentified. One base away there is no much larger clone; base qualities are not given. The data were produced on an Illumina NovaSeq 6000. Using 5'RACE with constant-segment primers, TCRalpha and TCRbeta cDNA libraries were constructed, with sample barcodes and unique molecular identifiers added in the process. Trizol reagent was used to extract RNA from every sample. Libraries were amplified in two PCR steps, with a second sample barcode and Illumina TruSeq adapters added in the second step. The libraries were sequenced on an Illumina NovaSeq using 2 x 150 bp paired-end reads. On the study's bioinformatics: With migec v1.2.7, reads were demultiplexed and then collapsed into UMI-guided consensus sequences. Using mixcr v2.1.11, the UMI consensuses were aligned to TRA and TRB V and J templates and assembled into clonotypes. Expanded or contracted clonotypes were those called significant by both edgeR and NoisET, with noise models trained on biological replicates. For edgeR calls, the cutoffs were a false discovery rate-adjusted p below 0.01 and a log2 fold-change threshold of 1. As an exploratory analysis of dynamics, max-normalized trajectories of the 1000 most abundant clonotypes were examined by PCA with hierarchical clustering. The CD4 or CD8 phenotype of responding clones was assigned using the separately sequenced CD4+ and CD8+ repertoires. TCRdb applied fastp at Q25 and MiXCR to the public reads, then kept only in-frame beta chains. Identical CDR3 protein sequences are pooled into one entry, listed with their most common genes and DNA. The V and J calls, along with clone size, are taken from TCRdb and not from the paper's own processing. The sample table shows over 450,000 distinct CDR3 sequences, and approximately 20% are seen once. Clones ranked in the top ten supply approximately 13% of the sample.

The germline V gene yields MNHEY for CDR1 and SVGAGI for CDR2. Including cysteine and phenylalanine, the CDR3 has 17 amino acids. Just CDR3 DNA is preserved here, 51 bases in frame from base 1. Here V drops 7 bases and J drops 2 bases, and the junction holds 14 bases not matched to any gene. The record originates from a study of T-cell memory formation after mild COVID-19 (dated by TCRdb to the early 2020s). For the study in its entirety: Most TCR sequence clusters were specific to one of the two donors. The cohort was made up of two young adult volunteers, one female and one male, who were previously healthy. In a couple of donors, T-cell clones that expanded and contracted after mild COVID-19 were tracked by sequencing TCRalpha and TCRbeta repertoires over time.

PBMCs were isolated by Ficoll-Paque density gradient centrifugation. Overall study outcomes, separate from this receptor: Whether the second-wave clones peaking on day 37 were SARS-CoV-2 specific was not confirmed. Contracting CD4+ clones turned up mainly in the CM and EM memory subsets, whereas EMRA was where CD8+ clones were enriched. The study included only two mild cases, and larger cohorts that include severe cases with pre-infection samples were judged to be necessary. Clones that contracted from day 15 to 85 showed balanced CD4/CD8 phenotypes, whereas a second wave of clones that expanded from day 15 to 37 leaned towards CD4+. The detection of some responding clones in pre-infection memory suggests that pre-existing cross-reactive memory T cells joined the SARS-CoV-2 response.

The source of this sequence is an adult woman who had mild COVID-19 (a few samples of this study predate the infection). The sample titles of this study are shuffled in the database, so cell type and time point are left out; the donor was told from shared clones. Sequences were obtained from PBMCs or a T cell subset sorted from them (not recorded which). The rearrangement combines TRBV6-5 with TRBJ2-7; 10 central bases correspond to TRBD2. The nucleotide sequence is TGTGCCAGCATAGGCGGGGCTAGCGGGAGAGGGCCCTACGAGCAGTACTTC. It specifies CASIGGASGRGPYEQYF.